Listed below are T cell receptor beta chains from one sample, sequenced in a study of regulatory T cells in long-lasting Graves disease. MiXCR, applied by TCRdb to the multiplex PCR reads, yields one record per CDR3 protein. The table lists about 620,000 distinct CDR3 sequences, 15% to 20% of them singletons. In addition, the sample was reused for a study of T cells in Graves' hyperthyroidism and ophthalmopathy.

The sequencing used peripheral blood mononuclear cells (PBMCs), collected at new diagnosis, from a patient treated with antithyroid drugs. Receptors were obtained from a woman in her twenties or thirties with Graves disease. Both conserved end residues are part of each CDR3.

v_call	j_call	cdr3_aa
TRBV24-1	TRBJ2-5	CATSDKDRAQTQYF
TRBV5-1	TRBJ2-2	CASSVSLQGVTGELFF
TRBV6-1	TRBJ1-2	CASSPNPLGGYGYTF
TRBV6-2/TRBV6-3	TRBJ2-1	CASADRGRWNEQFF
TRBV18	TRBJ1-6	CASSPRQGNSPLHF
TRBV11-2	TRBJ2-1	CASSPPLAGGNEQFF
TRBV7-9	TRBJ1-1	CASSLDSGAHEAFF
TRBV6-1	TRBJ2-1	CASSPRPTDNEQFF
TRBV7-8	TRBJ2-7	CASSRSGTSGRFTYEQYF
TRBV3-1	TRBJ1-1	CASSPTPGTEAFF
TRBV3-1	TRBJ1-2	CASSRYSYGYTF
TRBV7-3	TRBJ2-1	CASSLNAANTYNEQFF
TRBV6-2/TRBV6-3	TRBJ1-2	CATKTGEVDYTF
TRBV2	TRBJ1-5	CASSPGQAINQPQHF
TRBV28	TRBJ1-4	CASSSGSANEKLFF
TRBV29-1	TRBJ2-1	CSVEVPLAGVSREQFF
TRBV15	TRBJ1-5	CATSKYRGLSQPQHF
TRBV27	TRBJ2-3	CASSLSRTSGSVGDTQYF
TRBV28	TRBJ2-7	CASSSGGLAYEQYF
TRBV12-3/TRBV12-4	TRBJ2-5	CASRAREAREETQYF
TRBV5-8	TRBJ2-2	CASSKHSGANTGELFF
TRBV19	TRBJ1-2	CASREGGWRGYTF
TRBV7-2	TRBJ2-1	CASSGAAHNEQFF
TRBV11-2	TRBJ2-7	CASSFTGAVYEQYF
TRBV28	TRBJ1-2	CASSFRDTGYTF
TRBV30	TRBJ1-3	CAWRTGNTIYF
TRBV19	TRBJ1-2	CVSSTAPGGDYGYTF
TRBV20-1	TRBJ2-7	CSARNRGEYYEQYF
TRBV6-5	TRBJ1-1	CASSYSDRIEAFF
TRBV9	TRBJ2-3	CASSERGEPTDTQYF
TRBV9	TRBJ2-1	CASSVALAGGDNEQFF
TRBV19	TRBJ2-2	CASRPQGASSGELFF
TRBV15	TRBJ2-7	CATSSQGAGYEQYF
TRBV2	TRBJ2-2	CASKAQGGRNEELFF
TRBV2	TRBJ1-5	CASSEDRINQPQHF
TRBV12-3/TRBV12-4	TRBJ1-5	CASSRSEYSNQPQHF
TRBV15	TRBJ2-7	CATSRDTGFEQYF
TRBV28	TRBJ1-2	CASRVYEGQGGLFSGYTF